The rows below give T cell receptor beta chains drawn from one sample of a study of T cell responses to AZD1222 COVID-19 vaccine. The table came from immunoSEQ multiplex PCR; TCRdb's copy has only in-frame clones and leaves some out. Found here are about 130,000 clones, 88% of them singletons; the top ten hold roughly 6.1%. This material consisted of peripheral blood, taken 28 days after the second AZD1222 dose. The receptors here all came from an adult who received the AZD1222 COVID-19 vaccine. Both conserved end residues are part of each CDR3.

v_gene	len	j_gene	CDR3aa
TRBV5-1	16	TRBJ2-3	CASSLAWGGEADTQYF
TRBV3-1/TRBV3-2	12	TRBJ2-7	CASSQGAGEQYF
TRBV6-5	13	TRBJ2-5	CASSYRVQETQYF
TRBV4-3	15	TRBJ1-4	CASSQAERANEKLFF
TRBV12-5	18	TRBJ1-1	CASGLVRSRALGGTEAFF
TRBV19	16	TRBJ2-1	CASSPQTRGTYNEQFF
TRBV19	16	TRBJ1-5	CASSIGGDRTYQPQHF
TRBV5-1	16	TRBJ2-1	CASSLVWGQGPGEQFF
TRBV6-2/TRBV6-3	15	TRBJ2-1	CASSYELAGGNEQFF
TRBV28	15	TRBJ1-2	CASSLADRGTHGYTF
TRBV18	16	TRBJ2-7	CASSRGFAGEGYEQYF
TRBV6-6	15	TRBJ2-3	CASSPNSGGPDTQYF
TRBV2	15	TRBJ2-2	CASSENRLSTGELFF
TRBV3-1/TRBV3-2	12	TRBJ1-2	CASSQGEIDYTF